Listed below are T cell receptor beta chains from one sample, sequenced in a study of blood T cell repertoires in COVID-19. Generated by immunoSEQ multiplex PCR, the TCRdb table keeps only in-frame clones and is missing some. The sample records roughly 250,000 clones, about 87% being singletons. The sequenced sample was peripheral blood. Every receptor here comes from a man between 60 and 70 years old who had recovered from COVID-19. Each CDR3 is given with its conserved first and last residue. The D gene is left open where the match is weak. Clone sizes are given selectively: once, few, many, or a class where the clone is expanded.

CDR3nt: TGTGCCAGCAGTGAAGCCCCGCCTAGCGGGGGCCGCACAGATACGCAGTATTTT
CDR3aa: CASSEAPPSGGRTDTQYF
j_gene: TRBJ2-3
v_gene: TRBV2
abundance: .
d_gene: TRBD2

CDR3nt: TGCGCCAGCAGCTTCGGGACAGGGTACTACGAGCAGTACTTC
CDR3aa: CASSFGTGYYEQYF
j_gene: TRBJ2-7
v_gene: TRBV5-1
abundance: .
d_gene: TRBD1

CDR3nt: TGTGCCTGGAGTACAGGGGGATCTAAAGAGACCCAGTACTTC
CDR3aa: CAWSTGGSKETQYF
j_gene: TRBJ2-5
v_gene: TRBV30
abundance: .
d_gene: TRBD1

CDR3nt: TGTGCCAGCAGTAGACAGGGGCCTCAGCCCCAGCATTTT
CDR3aa: CASSRQGPQPQHF
j_gene: TRBJ1-5
v_gene: TRBV6-5
abundance: .
d_gene: TRBD1

CDR3nt: TGTGCCAGCTCACCGCGGAACACCGGGGAGCTGTTTTTT
CDR3aa: CASSPRNTGELFF
j_gene: TRBJ2-2
v_gene: TRBV18
abundance: .
d_gene: .

CDR3nt: TGTGCCAGCAGCGATGGAGGAGATACGCAGTATTTT
CDR3aa: CASSDGGDTQYF
j_gene: TRBJ2-3
v_gene: TRBV11-2
abundance: .
d_gene: .

CDR3nt: TGTGCCAGCAGTGGAGCGGGGGGGAATCAGCCCCAGCATTTT
CDR3aa: CASSGAGGNQPQHF
j_gene: TRBJ1-5
v_gene: TRBV6-2/TRBV6-3
abundance: once
d_gene: .

CDR3nt: TGTGCCAGTAGTACCCGACAGGAACACAATCAGCCCCAGCATTTT
CDR3aa: CASSTRQEHNQPQHF
j_gene: TRBJ1-5
v_gene: TRBV19
abundance: .
d_gene: .

CDR3nt: TGCGCCAGCAGCTCAGACCCAGGCACGCTGAACACCGGGGAGCTGTTTTTT
CDR3aa: CASSSDPGTLNTGELFF
j_gene: TRBJ2-2
v_gene: TRBV5-1
abundance: .
d_gene: .

CDR3nt: TGTGCCAGCAGTTTGACCCGGACACCCGGTTCCCAAACCAACTATGGCTACACCTTC
CDR3aa: CASSLTRTPGSQTNYGYTF
j_gene: TRBJ1-2
v_gene: TRBV27
abundance: .
d_gene: .

CDR3nt: TGTGCCACCAGTGATGGAGGACCTAATCAGCCCCAGCATTTT
CDR3aa: CATSDGGPNQPQHF
j_gene: TRBJ1-5
v_gene: TRBV24-1
abundance: .
d_gene: .

CDR3nt: TGTGCCAGCGATACACAGGGGCACGACACTGAAGCTTTCTTT
CDR3aa: CASDTQGHDTEAFF
j_gene: TRBJ1-1
v_gene: TRBV2
abundance: .
d_gene: TRBD1

CDR3nt: TGTGCCAGCAGCCTAGCCCAGGGACAAGAAGCTTTCTTT
CDR3aa: CASSLAQGQEAFF
j_gene: TRBJ1-1
v_gene: TRBV11-2
abundance: few
d_gene: .

CDR3nt: TGTGCCAGCCGGGCGGGAGCGGCAAGCTCCTACAATGAGCAGTTCTTC
CDR3aa: CASRAGAASSYNEQFF
j_gene: TRBJ2-1
v_gene: TRBV27
abundance: .
d_gene: TRBD2